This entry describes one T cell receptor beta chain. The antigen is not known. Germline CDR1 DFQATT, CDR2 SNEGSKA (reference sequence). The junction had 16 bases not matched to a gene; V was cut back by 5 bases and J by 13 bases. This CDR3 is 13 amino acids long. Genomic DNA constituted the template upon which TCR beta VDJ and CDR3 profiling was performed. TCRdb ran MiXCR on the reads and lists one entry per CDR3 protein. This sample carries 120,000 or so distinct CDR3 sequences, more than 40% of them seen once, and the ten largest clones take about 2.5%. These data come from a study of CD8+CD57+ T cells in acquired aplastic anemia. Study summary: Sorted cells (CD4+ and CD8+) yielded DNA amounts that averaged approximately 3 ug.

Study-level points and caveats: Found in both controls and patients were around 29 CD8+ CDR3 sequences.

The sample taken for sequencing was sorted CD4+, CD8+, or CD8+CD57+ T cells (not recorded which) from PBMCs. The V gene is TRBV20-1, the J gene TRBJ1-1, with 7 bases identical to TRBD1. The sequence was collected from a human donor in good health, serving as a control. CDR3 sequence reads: CSAGLTDRSGVFF. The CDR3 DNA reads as TGCAGTGCTGGCCTTACGGACAGGTCCGGGGTTTTCTTT.